The clone carrying this T cell receptor beta chain was observed a single time. Its antigen is unknown. A 5'RACE reaction primed in the constant segment made cDNA libraries of TCR alpha and TCR beta, and these carried sample barcodes and UMIs. TCRdb called the 5' RACE reads again in MiXCR, with one record for every CDR3 protein. The sample lists 470,000 or so distinct CDR3 sequences, 20% occurring once. The sample is drawn from a study of T-cell memory formation after mild COVID-19. Study conclusions and caveats: Second-wave clones that peaked on day 37 lacked confirmed SARS-CoV-2 specificity. Contracting CD4+ clones lay largely in CM and EM, with CD8+ ones residing in EMRA. CD4/CD8 balance characterized clones contracting day 15 to 85, and CD4+ skew characterized later expanders.

The ends lost 3 bases at V and 8 bases at J; junction bases unmatched: 9. Germline lookup yields CDR1 KGHSH and CDR2 LQKENI. This CDR3 region has 17 residues. The receptor was isolated from an adult woman who had mild COVID-19 (a few samples of this study predate the infection). Cell type and time point are not known. V is TRBV18 and J is TRBJ1-6; TRBD1 matches at 11 bases. The sequencing sample was made of PBMCs or a T cell subset sorted from them (not recorded which). This CDR3 is CASSPRTGGGGDSPLHF. CDR3 sequence (DNA): TGTGCCAGCTCACCCCGGACAGGGGGCGGGGGAGATTCACCCCTCCACTTT.